The T cell receptor beta chain under discussion was sequenced for a study of molecular identifiers for immune sequencing clone quantification. This clonotype showed up many times. TCRdb itself ran the PCR reads through MiXCR, one entry per CDR3 protein. This table holds fewer than 70,000 distinct CDR3 sequences, 18% found once. Trimming removed 7 bases from V and 2 bases from J; junction bases left unmatched: 3. The CDR3 covers 12 residues. Looked up from germline, CDR1 is DFQATT and CDR2 is SNEGSKA (reference sequence). This rearrangement joins TRBV20-1 to TRBJ2-7, with 9 positions matching TRBD2. This TCR was recovered from a human donor in good health. Some libraries in this study had Jurkat cell RNA spiked in. The source material was naive CD8+ T cells from blood, with Jurkat cell RNA spiked in. Sample subset: FACS-sorted CD8+CD4-CCR7+CD45RA+ naive T cells. Here the CDR3 DNA reads TGCAGTGGGCGGGGGGGAACCTACGAGCAGTACTTC. Protein sequence: CSGRGGTYEQYF.